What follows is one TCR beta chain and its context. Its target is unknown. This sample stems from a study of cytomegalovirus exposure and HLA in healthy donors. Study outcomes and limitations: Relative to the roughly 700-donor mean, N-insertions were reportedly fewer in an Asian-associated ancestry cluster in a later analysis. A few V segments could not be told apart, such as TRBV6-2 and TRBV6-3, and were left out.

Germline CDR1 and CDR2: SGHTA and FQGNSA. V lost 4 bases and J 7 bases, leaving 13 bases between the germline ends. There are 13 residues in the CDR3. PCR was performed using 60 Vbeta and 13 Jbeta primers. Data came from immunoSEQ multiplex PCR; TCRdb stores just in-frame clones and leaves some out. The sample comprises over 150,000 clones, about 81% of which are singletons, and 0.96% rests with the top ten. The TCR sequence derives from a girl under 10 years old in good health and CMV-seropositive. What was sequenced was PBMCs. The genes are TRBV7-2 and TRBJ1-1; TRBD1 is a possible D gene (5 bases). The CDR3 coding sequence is TGTGCCAGCAGCTCCAAGGGGCTACTTGAAGCTTTCTTT. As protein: CASSSKGLLEAFF.